The sequence of this TCR beta chain was determined in a study of T cell changes during pregnancy in multiple sclerosis. Some clones are missing from TCRdb's copy, which holds only in-frame ones; the method was immunoSEQ multiplex PCR. The data contain around 40,000 clones, approximately 90% of them seen just once; the ten biggest clones take up roughly 0.39%. With 2 bases clipped from V and 4 bases from J, the junction kept 13 bases outside the gene matches. The germline CDR1 and CDR2 sequences are SGHRS and YFSETQ. The CDR3 runs 19 residues. The receptor was derived from a female donor with multiple sclerosis, enrolled in a pregnancy study. Sequencing was performed on CD4+ T cells from peripheral blood mononuclear cells, taken in the second trimester of pregnancy. The V call is TRBV5-1, the J call TRBJ2-2; TRBD2 matches at 11 bases. CDR3 in DNA: TGCGCCAGCAGCTTTTCCTCCCTAGCGGGAGGAGGAGGCACCGGGGAGCTGTTTTTT. Its protein is CASSFSSLAGGGGTGELFF.